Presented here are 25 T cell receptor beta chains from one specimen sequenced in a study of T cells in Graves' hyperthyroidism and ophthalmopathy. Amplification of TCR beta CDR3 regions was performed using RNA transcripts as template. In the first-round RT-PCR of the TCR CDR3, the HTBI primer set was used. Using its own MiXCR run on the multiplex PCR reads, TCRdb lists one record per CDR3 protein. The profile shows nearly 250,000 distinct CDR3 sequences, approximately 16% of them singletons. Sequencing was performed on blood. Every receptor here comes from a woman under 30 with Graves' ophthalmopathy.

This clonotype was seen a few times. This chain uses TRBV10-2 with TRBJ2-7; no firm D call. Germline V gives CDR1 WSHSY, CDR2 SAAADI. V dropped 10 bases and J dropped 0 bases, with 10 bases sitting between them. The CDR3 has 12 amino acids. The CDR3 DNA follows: TGCGCCATCGGACGGAACTCCTACGAGCAGTACTTC. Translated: CAIGRNSYEQYF.

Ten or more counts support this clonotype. The CDR3 protein is CASSLKTDSSYNSPLHF. For the CDR3, the DNA is TGTGCCAGCAGCTTAAAGACAGATAGCTCCTATAATTCACCCCTCCACTTT. The chain couples TRBV11-2 to TRBJ1-6, with D perhaps TRBD1 (5 bases). Germline loops: CDR1 SGHAT, CDR2 FQNNGV. This CDR3 comprises 17 residues. V was clipped by 2 bases and J by 0 bases, with 11 bases between them.

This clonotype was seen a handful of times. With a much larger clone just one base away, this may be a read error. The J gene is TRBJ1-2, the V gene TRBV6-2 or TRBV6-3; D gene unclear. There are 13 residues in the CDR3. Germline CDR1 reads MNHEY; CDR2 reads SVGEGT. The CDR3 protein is CACSQSRHYGYTF. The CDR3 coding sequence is TGTGCCTGCAGCCAGTCCAGGCACTATGGCTACACCTTC.

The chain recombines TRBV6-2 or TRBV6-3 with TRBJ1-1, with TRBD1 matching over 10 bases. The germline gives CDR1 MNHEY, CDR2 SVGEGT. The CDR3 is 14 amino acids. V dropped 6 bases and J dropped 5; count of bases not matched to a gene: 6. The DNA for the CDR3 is TGTGCCAGCAGCCAGGGACAGGGGATAACTGAAGCTTTCTTT. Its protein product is CASSQGQGITEAFF.

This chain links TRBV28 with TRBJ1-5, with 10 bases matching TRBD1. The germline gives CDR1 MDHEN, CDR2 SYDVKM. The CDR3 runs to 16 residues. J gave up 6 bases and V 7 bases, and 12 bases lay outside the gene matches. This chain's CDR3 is CASKRGDRGRTQPQHF. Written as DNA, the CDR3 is TGTGCCAGCAAAAGAGGGGACAGGGGAAGGACTCAGCCCCAGCATTTT.

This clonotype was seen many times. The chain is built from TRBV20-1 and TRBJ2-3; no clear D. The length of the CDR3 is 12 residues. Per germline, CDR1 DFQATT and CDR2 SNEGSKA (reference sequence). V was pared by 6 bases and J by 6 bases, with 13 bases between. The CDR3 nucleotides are TGCAGTGCCCAGGACCTCTGGGATACGCAGTATTTT. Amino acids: CSAQDLWDTQYF.

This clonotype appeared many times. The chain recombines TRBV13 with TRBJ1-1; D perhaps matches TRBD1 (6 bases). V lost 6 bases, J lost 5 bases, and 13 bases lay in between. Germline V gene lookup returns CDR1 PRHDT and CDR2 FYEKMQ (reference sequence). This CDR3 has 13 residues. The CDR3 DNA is TGTGCCAGCAGACAGGGAAGAGGGACTGAAGCTTTCTTT. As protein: CASRQGRGTEAFF.

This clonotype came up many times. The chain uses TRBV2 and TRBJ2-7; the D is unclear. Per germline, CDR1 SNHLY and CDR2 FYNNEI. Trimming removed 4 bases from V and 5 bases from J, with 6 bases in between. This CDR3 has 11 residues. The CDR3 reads CASSAVNEQYF. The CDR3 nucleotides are TGTGCCAGCAGTGCTGTTAACGAGCAGTACTTC.

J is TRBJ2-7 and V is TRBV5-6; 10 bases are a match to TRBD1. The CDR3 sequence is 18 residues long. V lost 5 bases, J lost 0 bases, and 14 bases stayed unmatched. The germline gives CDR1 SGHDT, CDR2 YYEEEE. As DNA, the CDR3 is TGTGCCAGCAGTGAACGGACAGGGGGAAGGTATGTCTCCTACGAGCAGTACTTC. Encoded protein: CASSERTGGRYVSYEQYF.

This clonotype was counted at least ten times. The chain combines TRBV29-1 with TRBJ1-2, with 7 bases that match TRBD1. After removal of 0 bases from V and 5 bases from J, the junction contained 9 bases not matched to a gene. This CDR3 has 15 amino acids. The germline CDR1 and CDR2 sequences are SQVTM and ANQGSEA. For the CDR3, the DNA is TGCAGCGTTGAAGATTATCAGGGGACAGAGTATGGCTACACCTTC. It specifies CSVEDYQGTEYGYTF.

The CDR3 region has the DNA TGTGCCAGCATCGACGGGACGTTCTACAATGAGCAGTTCTTC. Protein: CASIDGTFYNEQFF. The rearrangement uses TRBV11-3 and TRBJ2-1; D is perhaps TRBD1 or TRBD2 (5 bases each). The CDR3 covers 14 residues. V was cut by 7 bases and J by 3 bases, with 13 bases left in between. Germline lookup yields CDR1 SGHNT and CDR2 YENEEA.

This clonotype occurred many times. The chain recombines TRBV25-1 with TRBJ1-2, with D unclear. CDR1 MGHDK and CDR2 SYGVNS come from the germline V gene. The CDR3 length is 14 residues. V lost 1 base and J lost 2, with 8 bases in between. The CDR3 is CASSESYGNYGYTF. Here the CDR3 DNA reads TGTGCCAGCAGTGAATCGTACGGGAACTATGGCTACACCTTC.

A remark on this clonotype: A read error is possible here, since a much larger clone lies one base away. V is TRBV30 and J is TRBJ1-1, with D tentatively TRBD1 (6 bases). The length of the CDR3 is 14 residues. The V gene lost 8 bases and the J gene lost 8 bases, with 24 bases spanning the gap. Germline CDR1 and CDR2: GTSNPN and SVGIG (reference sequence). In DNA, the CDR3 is TGTGCCCGGAACAAGAGAGGGGGACGTCTAGAAGCTTTCTTT. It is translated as CARNKRGGRLEAFF.

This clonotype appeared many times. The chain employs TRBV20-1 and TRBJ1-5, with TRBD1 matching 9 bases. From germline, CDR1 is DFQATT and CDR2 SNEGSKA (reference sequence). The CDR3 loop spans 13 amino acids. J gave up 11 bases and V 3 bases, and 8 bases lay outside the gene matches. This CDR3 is CSASAGQGRTQHF. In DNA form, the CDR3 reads TGCAGTGCTAGCGCGGGACAGGGTAGGACCCAGCATTTT.

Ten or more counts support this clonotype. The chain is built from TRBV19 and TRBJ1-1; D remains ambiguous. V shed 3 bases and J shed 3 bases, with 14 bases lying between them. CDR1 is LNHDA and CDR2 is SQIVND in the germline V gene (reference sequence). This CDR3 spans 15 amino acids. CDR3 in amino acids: CASSIRSQSHTEAFF. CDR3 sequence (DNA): TGTGCCAGTAGTATCCGATCACAGTCCCACACTGAAGCTTTCTTT.

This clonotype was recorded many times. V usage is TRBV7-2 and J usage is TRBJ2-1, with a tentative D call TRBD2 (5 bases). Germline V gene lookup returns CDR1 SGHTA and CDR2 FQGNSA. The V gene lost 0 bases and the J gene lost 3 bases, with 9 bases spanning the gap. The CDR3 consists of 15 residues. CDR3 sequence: CASSLAGALYNEQFF. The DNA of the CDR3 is TGTGCCAGCAGCTTAGCGGGAGCGCTCTACAATGAGCAGTTCTTC.

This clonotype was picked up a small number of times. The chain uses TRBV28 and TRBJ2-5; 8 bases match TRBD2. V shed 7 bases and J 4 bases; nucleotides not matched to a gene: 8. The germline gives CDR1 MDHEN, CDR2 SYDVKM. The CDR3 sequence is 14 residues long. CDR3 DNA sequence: TGTGCCAGCATTGGCGGCGGGAGGCGAGAGACCCAGTACTTC. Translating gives CASIGGGRRETQYF.

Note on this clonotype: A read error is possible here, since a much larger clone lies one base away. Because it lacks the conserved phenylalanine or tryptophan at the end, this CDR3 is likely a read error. The CDR3 spells CASSPGGTNTEAFL. In nucleotides, the CDR3 is TGCGCCAGCAGCCCCGGAGGAACCAACACTGAAGCTTTCCTT. V and J are TRBV5-1 and TRBJ1-1; D remains ambiguous. This CDR3 comprises 14 residues. Per the germline V gene, CDR1 is SGHRS and CDR2 is YFSETQ. Trimming took off 4 bases at V and 2 bases at J, with 12 bases between the two ends.

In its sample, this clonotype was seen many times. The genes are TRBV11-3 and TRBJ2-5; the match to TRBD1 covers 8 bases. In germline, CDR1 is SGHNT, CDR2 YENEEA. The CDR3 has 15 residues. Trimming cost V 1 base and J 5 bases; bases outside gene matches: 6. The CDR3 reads CASSLGQGAEETQYF. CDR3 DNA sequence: TGTGCCAGCAGCTTAGGTCAGGGGGCAGAGGAGACCCAGTACTTC.

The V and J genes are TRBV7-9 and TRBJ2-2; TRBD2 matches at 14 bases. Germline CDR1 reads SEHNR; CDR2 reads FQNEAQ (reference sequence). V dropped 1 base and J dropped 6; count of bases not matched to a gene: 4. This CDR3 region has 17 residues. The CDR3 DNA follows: TGTGCCAGCAGCTTAGGACTGGGACTAGCGGGAGCCGGGGAGCTGTTTTTT. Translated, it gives CASSLGLGLAGAGELFF. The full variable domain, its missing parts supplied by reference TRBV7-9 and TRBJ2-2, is DTGVSQNPRHKITKRGQNVTFRCDPISEHNRLYWYRQTLGQGPEFLTYFQNEAQLEKSRLLSDRFSAERPKGSFSTLEIQRTEQGDSAMYLCASSLGLGLAGAGELFFGEGSRLTVL.

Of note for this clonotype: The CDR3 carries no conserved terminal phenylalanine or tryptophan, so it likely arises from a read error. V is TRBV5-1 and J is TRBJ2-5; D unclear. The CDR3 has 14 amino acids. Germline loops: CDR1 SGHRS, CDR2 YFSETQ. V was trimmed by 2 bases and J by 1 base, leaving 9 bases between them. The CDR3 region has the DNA TGCGCCAGCAGCTTCTGGACCGTCCAAGAGACCCAGTACCTC. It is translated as CASSFWTVQETQYL.

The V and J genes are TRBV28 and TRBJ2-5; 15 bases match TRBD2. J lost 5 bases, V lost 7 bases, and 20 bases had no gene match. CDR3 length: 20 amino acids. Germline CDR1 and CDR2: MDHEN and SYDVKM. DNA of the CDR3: TGTGCCAGCAACCCAACGGTGAGGACTAGCGGGGGGGCAGAAGGGGAGACCCAGTACTTC. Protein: CASNPTVRTSGGAEGETQYF.

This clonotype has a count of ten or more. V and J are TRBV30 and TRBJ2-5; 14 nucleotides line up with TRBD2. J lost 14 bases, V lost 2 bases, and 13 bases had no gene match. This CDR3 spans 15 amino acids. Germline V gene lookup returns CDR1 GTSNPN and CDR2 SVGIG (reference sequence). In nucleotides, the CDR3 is TGTGCCTGGAGTCAAGGGGGGACTAGCGGGGGCCCGTGTTACTTC. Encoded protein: CAWSQGGTSGGPCYF.

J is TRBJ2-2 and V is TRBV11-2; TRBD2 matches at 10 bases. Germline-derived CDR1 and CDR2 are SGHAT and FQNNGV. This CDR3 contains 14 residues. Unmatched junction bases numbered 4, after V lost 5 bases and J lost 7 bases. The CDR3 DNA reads TGTGCCAGCAGCCCGATAGCGGGAGGCGGGGAGCTGTTTTTT. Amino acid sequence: CASSPIAGGGELFF.

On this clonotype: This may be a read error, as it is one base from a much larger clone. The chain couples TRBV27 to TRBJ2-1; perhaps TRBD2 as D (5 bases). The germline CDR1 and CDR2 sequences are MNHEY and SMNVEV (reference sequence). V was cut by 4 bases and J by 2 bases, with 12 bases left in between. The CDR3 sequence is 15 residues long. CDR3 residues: CASSYSASPYNEQFF. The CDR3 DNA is TGTGCCAGCAGTTACAGCGCTAGCCCCTACAATGAGCAGTTCTTC.